Presented here are 6 T cell receptor beta chains from one specimen sequenced in a study of shared clonotypes between healthy human individuals. Only in-frame clones appear in the TCRdb table, and some are missing; sequencing was by immunoSEQ multiplex PCR. The repertoire holds roughly 1,500,000 clones, nearly 99% seen once, with roughly 0.45% in the top ten. Input material: naive CD4+ T cells sorted from blood. Indicated subset: CD45RA+ positively selected. Every receptor here comes from a man aged 25-45 years in good health.

The V call is TRBV28, the J call TRBJ1-5; D is ambiguous. Per the germline V gene, CDR1 is MDHEN and CDR2 is SYDVKM. Trimming pared 3 bases from V and 3 bases from J, leaving 9 bases between. CDR3 length: 14 residues. CDR3 coding DNA: TGTGCCAGCAGTTTCAGGCGGTACAATCAGCCCCAGCATTTT. This gives the protein CASSFRRYNQPQHF.

The V call is TRBV7-6, the J call TRBJ2-5, with D hard to call. Germline-derived CDR1 and CDR2 are SGHVS and FNYEAQ. CDR3 length: 13 amino acids. The germline V and J ends were trimmed by 5 bases and 1 base, with 8 bases remaining between them. The CDR3 DNA reads as TGTGCCAGCAGCCCCCGACCCCAAGAGACCCAGTACTTC. Translated, it gives CASSPRPQETQYF.

This clone was seen just once. The chain recombines TRBV15 with TRBJ1-4; D is possibly TRBD1 (5 bases). The CDR3 extends over 14 amino acids. Trimming stripped 0 bases from V and 4 bases from J, with 6 bases between. CDR1 and CDR2 from the germline V gene are LNHNV and YYDKDF (reference sequence). CDR3 DNA: TGTGCCACCAGCAGAGATAGGGGTAATGAAAAACTGTTTTTT. Translating it yields CATSRDRGNEKLFF.

CDR3 in amino acids: CASNSIRSGNQPQHF. CDR3 sequence (DNA): TGTGCCAGTAACAGTATTCGATCGGGCAATCAGCCCCAGCATTTT. V and J are TRBV19 and TRBJ1-5; D unclear. CDR1 and CDR2 from the germline V gene are LNHDA and SQIVND (reference sequence). The CDR3 is 15 amino acids. V lost 7 bases to trimming and J lost 2 bases, with 15 bases between them. The full variable domain, in which reference TRBV19 and TRBJ1-5 provide the parts outside the CDR3, is DGGITQSPKYLFRKEGQNVTLSCEQNLNHDAMYWYRQDPGQGLRLIYYSQIVNDFQKGDIAEGYSVSREKKESFPLTVTSAQKNPTAFYLCASNSIRSGNQPQHFGDGTRLSIL.

This chain joins TRBV7-6 and TRBJ2-7, with 13 bases lining up with TRBD2. Looked up from germline, CDR1 is SGHVS and CDR2 is FNYEAQ. The length of the CDR3 is 18 residues. V lost 1 base to trimming and J lost 0 bases; unmatched junction nucleotides: 6. The CDR3 is CASSLVPRTSGSSYEQYF. The CDR3 nucleotides are TGTGCCAGCAGCTTAGTACCCCGGACTAGCGGGAGCTCCTACGAGCAGTACTTC.

This sequence joins TRBV6-5 and TRBJ2-7; no clear D. CDR3 length: 12 residues. V dropped 5 bases and J dropped 2 bases, with 7 bases sitting between them. CDR1 and CDR2 (germline): MNHEY, SVGAGI. The CDR3 nucleotides are TGTGCCAGCAGTCCCCGCACCTACGAGCAGTACTTC. It codes for CASSPRTYEQYF.